These 3 T cell receptor beta chains came from one sample sequenced in a study of identical twins (TCRdb year 2016). The library was prepared using 5' RACE. For sequencing, an Illumina HiSeq 2000 was employed. TCRdb passed the public sequencing reads through fastp at Q25 and MiXCR, retaining productive beta sequences. Under each unique CDR3 protein, matching rows form one entry showing the most common genes and DNA. The sample yields about 200,000 distinct CDR3 sequences; 6% to 7% were counted once. In total, the top ten clones hold 13% to 15% of the sample. The same specimen was also included in a second study, on T cells expressing NK-cell markers.

Sequencing was performed on CD8+ T cells sorted from blood. The receptors were sampled from a woman between 18 and 30 years old in good health.

This clonotype was seen only a few times. The chain couples TRBV7-9 to TRBJ1-1, with a weak D call TRBD1 (6 bases). The CDR3 contains 15 residues. CDR1 and CDR2 (germline): SEHNR, FQNEAQ (reference sequence). The V and J ends lost 0 bases and 2 bases respectively, with 10 bases between them. The CDR3 loop is CASSLAGGVNTEAFF. The CDR3, as DNA: TGTGCCAGCAGCTTAGCAGGGGGAGTAAACACTGAAGCTTTCTTT.

The rearrangement joins TRBV10-1 to TRBJ2-2, with D perhaps being TRBD1 or TRBD2 (5 bases each). This CDR3 contains 14 residues. The ends were cut back, 3 bases at V and 8 bases at J, with 13 bases in the middle. CDR1 WNHNN and CDR2 SYGVQD come from the germline V gene (reference sequence). The CDR3 DNA reads TGCGCCAGCAGTGACCCCGGGACGTCGGGGGAGCTGTTTTTT. Protein product: CASSDPGTSGELFF.

The rearrangement uses TRBV30 and TRBJ1-2; maybe TRBD1 (6 bases). Germline CDR1 and CDR2: GTSNPN and SVGIG (reference sequence). The CDR3 contains 13 residues. Trimming shortened V by 3 bases and J by 7 bases, and 15 bases separated the two germline ends. The CDR3 spells CAWRGGSAFGYTF. The CDR3 DNA is TGTGCCTGGAGAGGGGGATCCGCCTTTGGCTACACCTTC.